This T cell receptor beta chain comes out of a study of OX40 agonist ivuxolimab in advanced cancers. This CDR3 region has 15 residues. The ends lost 3 bases at V and 4 bases at J; junction bases unmatched: 7. CDR1 and CDR2 (germline): SGHNT, YYREEE (reference sequence). Study-wide points: Clones of CD4+ and CD8+ blood T cells grew by week 6 at doses of 0.1 to 3.0 mg/kg.

Libraries were prepared by immunoSEQ multiplex PCR; TCRdb keeps only in-frame clonotypes and omits some of them. Of around 83,000 clones in the sample, more than 85% are singletons; the top ten hold under 3%. In the case of this clone: Antigen specificity is unknown.

Sample: CD4+ or CD8+ T cells sorted from blood, taken in a trial of the OX40 agonist ivuxolimab. This receptor was taken from an adult with an advanced solid tumor such as melanoma, head and neck, liver or kidney cancer. The J gene is TRBJ2-5, the V gene TRBV5-4; TRBD1 matches at 9 bases. CDR3 sequence reads: CASSSSGTGIETQYF. The CDR3 DNA reads TGTGCCAGCAGCTCCAGTGGGACAGGGATAGAGACCCAGTACTTC.